This TCR beta chain was sequenced during a study of blood T cell repertoires in COVID-19 (dated by TCRdb to about 2020). For the study in its entirety: Collaborator samples came from the United States, Italy and Spain and covered acute and convalescent phases of COVID-19. The dataset comprised deeply sampled blood TCRbeta repertoires from subjects exposed to, actively infected with, or recovered from COVID-19. The repertoires were made available in a free public database intended to serve as a resource for research on the immune response to SARS-CoV-2. Sample metadata almost always included a de-identified subject ID, COVID-19 status, age in years and sex. HLA class I and class II types, where available, came from metadata supplied by the sample provider rather than from assay-based typing. The samples were drawn from two sources: the first 160 participants of the ongoing ImmuneRACE study, and over 950 subjects contributed by 6 global collaborators. The prospective study material was composed of cDNA or gDNA derived from T cells, B-cell-depleted T cells, or PBMCs. Broad study findings and their caveats: How much clinical and demographic metadata was included differed by source and by participant, and the metadata was provided uncurated.

Notes on this clone: The antigen it recognizes is unknown. No much larger clone exists at a distance of one base, and base qualities are not known.

Participants in the prospective study were aged roughly 18 to 100 years, lived in 20 to 30 United States geographic areas, and enrolled through a virtual design. Cohort assignment in the prospective study relied on participant-reported clinical history from a screening survey and a study questionnaire. Recovered participants in ImmuneRACE Cohort 3 were defined as having two consecutive negative NP/OP PCR tests, clearance from a healthcare professional, or resolution of symptoms. In the prospective study, mobile phlebotomists collected whole blood, serum and a nasopharyngeal or oropharyngeal swab from each participant. Prospective study participants could optionally give additional blood draws and questionnaires over an approximately two-month period. Prospective study blood samples were shipped either frozen or at room temperature before DNA extraction. TCRbeta CDR3 regions were amplified from genomic DNA using the immunoSEQ Assay, a bias-controlled multiplex PCR. Regarding the original processing steps: The number of nucleated cells in each sample was estimated from the amplification of reference gene primers within the assay. To quantify the absolute abundance of each unique TCRbeta CDR3 rearrangement, sequence reads were collapsed and filtered. For each sample, productive Simpson clonality was calculated by taking the square root of Simpson's diversity index across productive rearrangements. TCRdb obtained this table from immuneACCESS and retained in-frame rearrangements with V and J assigned. These tables miss some clones; where compared with another copy, unresolved V genes account for less than half of the shortfall, and the remainder is unexplained. The D gene and trimming were derived from the DNA, and the V and J assignments and clone size from that table. The sample table lists approximately 280,000 clones, 86% of them with a count of one. About 2.7% of the sample is in the top ten clones.

Sequencing input: PBMCs or T cells enriched from blood (not recorded which). The receptor's source is a woman aged 18-29 years who had recovered from COVID-19.

The nucleotide sequence is given as TGTGCCAGCAGCCAAGACCGTTTGGGGAGGGACTATGGCTACACCTTC. Its translation is CASSQDRLGRDYGYTF. This chain is built from TRBV7-8 and TRBJ1-2, with the D gene too uncertain to name. Its CDR3 holds 16 amino acids, cysteine through phenylalanine. The CDR3 DNA has 48 bases and is translated from base 1. As encoded in the germline V gene, CDR1 is SGHVS while CDR2 is FQNEAQ. V drops 5 bases and J drops 3 bases, leaving 19 bases in between.